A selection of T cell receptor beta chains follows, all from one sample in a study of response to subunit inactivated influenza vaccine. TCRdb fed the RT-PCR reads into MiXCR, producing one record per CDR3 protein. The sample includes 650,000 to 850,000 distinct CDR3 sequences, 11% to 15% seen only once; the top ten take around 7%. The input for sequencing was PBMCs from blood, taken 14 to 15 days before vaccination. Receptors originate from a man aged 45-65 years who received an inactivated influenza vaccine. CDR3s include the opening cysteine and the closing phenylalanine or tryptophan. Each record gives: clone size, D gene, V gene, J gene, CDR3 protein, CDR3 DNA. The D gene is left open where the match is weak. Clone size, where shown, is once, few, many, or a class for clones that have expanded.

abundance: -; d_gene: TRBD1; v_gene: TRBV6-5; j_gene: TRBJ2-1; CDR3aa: CASSLDRALVEQFF; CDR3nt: TGTGCCAGCAGTTTAGACAGGGCGTTGGTTGAGCAGTTCTTC
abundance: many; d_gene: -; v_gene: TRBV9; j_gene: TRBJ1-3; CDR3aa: CASSPRDPQSSGNTIYF; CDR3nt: TGTGCCAGCAGCCCACGGGACCCACAGAGCTCTGGAAACACCATATATTTT
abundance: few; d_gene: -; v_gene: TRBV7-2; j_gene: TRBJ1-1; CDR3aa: CASSSHAQGQSAFF; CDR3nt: TGTGCCAGCAGCTCCCACGCTCAGGGGCAGAGTGCTTTCTTT
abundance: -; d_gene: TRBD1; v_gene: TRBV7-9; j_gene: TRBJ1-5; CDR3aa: CASSLGGRQGRQPQHF; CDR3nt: TGTGCCAGCAGCTTGGGGGGACGACAGGGTCGGCAGCCCCAGCATTTT
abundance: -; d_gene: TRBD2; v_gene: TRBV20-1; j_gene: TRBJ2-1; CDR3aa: CCARRGLAVAYNEQFF; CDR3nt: TGCTGTGCTAGACGCGGACTAGCGGTAGCCTACAATGAGCAGTTCTTC
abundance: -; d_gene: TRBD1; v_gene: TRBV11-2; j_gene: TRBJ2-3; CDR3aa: CASSRASGGWSTDTQYF; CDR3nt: TGTGCCAGCAGCCGTGCCTCAGGGGGCTGGAGCACAGATACGCAGTATTTT
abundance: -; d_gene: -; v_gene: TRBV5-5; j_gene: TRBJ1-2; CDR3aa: CASSYSSGANYGYTF; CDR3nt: TGTGCCAGCAGCTACTCCTCCGGGGCCAACTATGGCTACACCTTC
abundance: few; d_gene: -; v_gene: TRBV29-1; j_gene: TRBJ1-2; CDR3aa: CSVDLGGWGYTF; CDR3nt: TGCAGCGTTGACCTAGGGGGGTGGGGCTACACCTTC
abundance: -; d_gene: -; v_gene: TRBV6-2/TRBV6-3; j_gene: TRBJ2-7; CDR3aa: CASSYLIASVRGAWYEQYF; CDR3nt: TGTGCCAGCAGTTACTTAATCGCAAGCGTTCGGGGCGCTTGGTACGAGCAGTACTTC
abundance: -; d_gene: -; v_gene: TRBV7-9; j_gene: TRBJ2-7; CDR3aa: CASSSRGEYEQYF; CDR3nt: TGTGCCAGCAGCTCGAGAGGGGAGTACGAGCAGTACTTC
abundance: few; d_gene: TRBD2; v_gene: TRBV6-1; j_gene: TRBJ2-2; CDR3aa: CASRRTSNGELFF; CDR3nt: TGTGCCAGCAGGAGGACTAGCAACGGGGAGCTGTTTTTT
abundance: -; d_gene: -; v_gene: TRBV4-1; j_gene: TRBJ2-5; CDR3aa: CASSRKATGLQETQYF; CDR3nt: TGCGCCAGCAGCCGAAAAGCGACAGGACTGCAAGAGACCCAGTACTTC
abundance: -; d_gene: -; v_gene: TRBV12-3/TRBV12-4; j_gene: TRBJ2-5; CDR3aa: CASSLGDLRETQYF; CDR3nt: TGTGCCAGCAGTTTGGGGGACCTACGGGAGACCCAGTACTTC
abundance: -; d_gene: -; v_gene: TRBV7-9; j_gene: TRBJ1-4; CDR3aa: CASSRGVTTNEKLFF; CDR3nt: TGTGCCAGCAGCCGAGGGGTTACAACTAATGAAAAACTGTTTTTT
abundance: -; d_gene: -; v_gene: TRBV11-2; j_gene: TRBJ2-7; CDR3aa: CASRPGIIERDEQYF; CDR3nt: TGTGCCAGCAGGCCAGGGATAATCGAGCGAGACGAGCAGTACTTC
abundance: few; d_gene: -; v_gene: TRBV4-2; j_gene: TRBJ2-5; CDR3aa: CASSQDRREETQYF; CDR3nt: TGTGCCAGCAGCCAAGATCGAAGGGAAGAGACCCAGTACTTC
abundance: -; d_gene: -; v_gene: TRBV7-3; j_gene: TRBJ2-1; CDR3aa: CASSSADSSYNEQFF; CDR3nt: TGTGCCAGCAGCTCGGCGGATAGCTCCTACAATGAGCAGTTCTTC
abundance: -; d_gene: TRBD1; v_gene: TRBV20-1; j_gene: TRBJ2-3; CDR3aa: CSAAGQGGFFGQYF; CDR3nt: TGCAGTGCTGCGGGACAGGGGGGGTTTTTTGGGCAGTATTTT
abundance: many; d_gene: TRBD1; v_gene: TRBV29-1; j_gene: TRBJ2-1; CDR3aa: CSATTGTGEVSGFF; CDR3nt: TGCAGCGCTACGACCGGGACAGGGGAGGTTTCGGGGTTCTTC
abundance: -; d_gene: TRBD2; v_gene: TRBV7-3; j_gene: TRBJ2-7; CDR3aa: CASSVAPGLPPSEQYF; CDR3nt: TGTGCCAGCAGTGTGGCTCCGGGACTACCACCCTCCGAGCAGTACTTC
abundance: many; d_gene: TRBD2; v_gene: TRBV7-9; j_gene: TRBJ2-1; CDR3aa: CASSLPEAGGPNEQFF; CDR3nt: TGTGCCAGCAGCTTACCCGAGGCGGGGGGGCCCAATGAGCAGTTCTTC
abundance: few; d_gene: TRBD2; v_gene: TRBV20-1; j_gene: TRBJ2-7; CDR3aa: CSASLSGSYEQYF; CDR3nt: TGCAGTGCTAGTCTTAGCGGGAGCTACGAGCAGTACTTC
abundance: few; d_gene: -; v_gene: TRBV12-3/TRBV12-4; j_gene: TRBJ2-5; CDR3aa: CASSQNGQRDQETQYF; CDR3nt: TGTGCCAGCAGCCAAAACGGACAGCGGGATCAAGAGACCCAGTACTTC
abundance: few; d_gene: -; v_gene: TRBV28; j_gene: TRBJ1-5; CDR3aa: CASSLFGVQVNSNQPQHF; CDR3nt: TGTGCCAGCAGTTTATTCGGGGTCCAAGTTAATAGCAATCAGCCCCAGCATTTT
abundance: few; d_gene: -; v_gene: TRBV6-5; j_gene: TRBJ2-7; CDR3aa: CASSSPASEQYF; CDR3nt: TGTGCCAGCAGTTCGCCTGCTTCGGAGCAGTACTTC
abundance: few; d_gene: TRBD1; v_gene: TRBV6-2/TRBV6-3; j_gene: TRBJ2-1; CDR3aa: CASGTGWSRNEQFF; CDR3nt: TGTGCCAGCGGGACAGGTTGGAGTAGGAATGAGCAGTTCTTC
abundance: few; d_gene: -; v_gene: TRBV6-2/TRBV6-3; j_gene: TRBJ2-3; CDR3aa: CASSYLGRGSNTQYF; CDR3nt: TGTGCCAGCAGTTATTTGGGCAGGGGCTCTAATACGCAGTATTTT
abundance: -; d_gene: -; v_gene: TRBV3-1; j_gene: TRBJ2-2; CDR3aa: CASTPLNGNTGELFF; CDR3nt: TGTGCCAGCACCCCGCTAAACGGGAACACCGGGGAGCTGTTTTTT
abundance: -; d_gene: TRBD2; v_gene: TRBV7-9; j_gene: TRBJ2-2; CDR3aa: CASSLTSGGANTGELFF; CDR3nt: TGTGCCAGCAGCTTGACTAGCGGGGGAGCGAACACCGGGGAGCTGTTTTTT
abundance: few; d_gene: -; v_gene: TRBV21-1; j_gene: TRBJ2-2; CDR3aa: CASSKVDSLNTGELFF; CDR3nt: TGTGCCAGCAGCAAAGTGGACTCCTTGAACACCGGGGAGCTGTTTTTT
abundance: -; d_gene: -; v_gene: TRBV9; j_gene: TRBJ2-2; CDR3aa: CASSVEAGLVAGELFF; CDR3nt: TGTGCCAGCAGCGTAGAGGCTGGCCTTGTAGCCGGGGAGCTGTTTTTT
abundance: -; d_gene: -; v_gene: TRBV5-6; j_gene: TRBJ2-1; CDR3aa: CASSDQGRNYNEQFF; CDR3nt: TGTGCCAGCAGCGATCAGGGACGGAACTACAATGAGCAGTTCTTC
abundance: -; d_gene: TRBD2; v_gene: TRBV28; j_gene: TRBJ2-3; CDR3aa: CASSLPGLAGGPSDTQYF; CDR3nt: TGTGCCAGCAGTCTACCGGGACTAGCGGGAGGGCCCTCGGATACGCAGTATTTT
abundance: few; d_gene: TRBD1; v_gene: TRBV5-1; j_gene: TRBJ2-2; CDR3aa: CASSWSGQRNTGELFF; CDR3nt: TGCGCCAGCAGCTGGTCGGGACAGAGGAACACCGGGGAGCTGTTTTTT
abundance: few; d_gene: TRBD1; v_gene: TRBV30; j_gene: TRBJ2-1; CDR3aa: CAWSRDRGRLNEQFF; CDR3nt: TGTGCCTGGAGTCGGGACAGGGGGCGCTTGAATGAGCAGTTCTTC
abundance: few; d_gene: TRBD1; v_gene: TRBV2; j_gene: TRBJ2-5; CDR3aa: CASSALTGKGETQYF; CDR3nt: TGTGCCAGCAGTGCCCTGACAGGGAAGGGAGAGACCCAGTACTTC
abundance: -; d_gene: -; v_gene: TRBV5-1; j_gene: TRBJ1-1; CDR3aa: CASSLDGRLMNTEAFF; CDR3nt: TGCGCCAGCAGCTTGGACGGGAGGTTAATGAACACTGAAGCTTTCTTT
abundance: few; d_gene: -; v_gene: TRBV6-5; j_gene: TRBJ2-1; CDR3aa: CASSYGTLYGNEQFF; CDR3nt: TGTGCCAGCAGTTACGGGACACTCTATGGGAATGAGCAGTTCTTC
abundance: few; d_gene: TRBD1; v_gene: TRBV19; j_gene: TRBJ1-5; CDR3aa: CASRPSLQGNNQPQHF; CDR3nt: TGTGCCAGTAGGCCCTCCTTACAGGGGAACAATCAGCCCCAGCATTTT
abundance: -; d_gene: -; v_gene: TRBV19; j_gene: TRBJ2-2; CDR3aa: CASSITGQLFTGELFF; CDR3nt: TGTGCCAGTAGTATAACAGGACAACTCTTCACCGGGGAGCTGTTTTTT
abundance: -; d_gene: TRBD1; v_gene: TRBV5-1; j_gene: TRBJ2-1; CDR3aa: CASSLGPNQGTGRYNEQFF; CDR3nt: TGCGCCAGCAGCTTGGGGCCAAATCAGGGGACAGGGCGCTACAATGAGCAGTTCTTC
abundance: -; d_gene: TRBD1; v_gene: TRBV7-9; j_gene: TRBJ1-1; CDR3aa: CASSLYQGAGTEAFF; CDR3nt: TGTGCCAGCAGCCTATACCAGGGGGCTGGCACTGAAGCTTTCTTT
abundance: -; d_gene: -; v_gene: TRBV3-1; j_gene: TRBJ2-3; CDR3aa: CASSQGRTAADTQYF; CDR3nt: TGTGCCAGCAGCCAAGGGCGGACCGCGGCAGATACGCAGTATTTT
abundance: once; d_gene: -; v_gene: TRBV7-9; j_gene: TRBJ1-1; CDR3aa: CASSWTPYTEAFF; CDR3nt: TGTGCCAGCAGCTGGACACCGTACACTGAAGCTTTCTTT
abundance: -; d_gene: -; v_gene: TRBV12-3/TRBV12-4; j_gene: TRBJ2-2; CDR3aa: CASGGNFPRGNTGELFF; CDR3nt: TGTGCCAGCGGTGGGAATTTCCCCCGGGGGAACACCGGGGAGCTGTTTTTT
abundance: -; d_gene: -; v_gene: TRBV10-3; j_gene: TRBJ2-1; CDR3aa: CAISSGSANEQFF; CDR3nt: TGTGCCATCAGTTCAGGGTCGGCAAATGAGCAGTTCTTC
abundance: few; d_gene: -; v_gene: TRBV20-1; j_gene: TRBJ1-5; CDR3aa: CSARLPGHNQPQHF; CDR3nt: TGCAGTGCTAGACTTCCGGGCCACAATCAGCCCCAGCATTTT
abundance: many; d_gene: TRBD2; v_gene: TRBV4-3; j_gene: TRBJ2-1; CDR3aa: CASSQDWRTSGSNEQFF; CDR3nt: TGCGCCAGCAGCCAAGATTGGAGGACTAGCGGGTCCAATGAGCAGTTCTTC
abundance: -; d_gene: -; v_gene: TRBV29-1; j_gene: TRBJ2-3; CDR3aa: CSVGGREDTQYF; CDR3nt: TGCAGCGTTGGGGGTAGGGAAGATACGCAGTATTTT
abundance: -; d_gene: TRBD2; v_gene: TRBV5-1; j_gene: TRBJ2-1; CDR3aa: CASSPRTSGRNNKQFF; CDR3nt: TGCGCCAGCAGCCCCCGGACTAGCGGGAGGAACAATAAGCAGTTCTTC
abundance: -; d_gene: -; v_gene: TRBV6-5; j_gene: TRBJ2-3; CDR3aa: CASSYSTRDTQYF; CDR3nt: TGTGCCAGCAGTTACTCTACCAGGGATACGCAGTATTTT